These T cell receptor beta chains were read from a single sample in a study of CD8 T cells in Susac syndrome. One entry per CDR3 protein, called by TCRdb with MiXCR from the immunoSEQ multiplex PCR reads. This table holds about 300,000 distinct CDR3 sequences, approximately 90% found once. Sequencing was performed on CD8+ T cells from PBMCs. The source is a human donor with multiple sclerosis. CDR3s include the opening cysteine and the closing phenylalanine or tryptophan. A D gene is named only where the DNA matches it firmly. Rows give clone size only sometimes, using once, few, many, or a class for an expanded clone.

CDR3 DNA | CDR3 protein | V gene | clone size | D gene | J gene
TGTGCCAGCACGGAGGCCTACGAGCAGTACTTC | CASTEAYEQYF | TRBV6-2/TRBV6-3 | once | . | TRBJ2-7
TGCGCCAGCAGCCAAGAAGTTGCTTATCCCCTCCACTTT | CASSQEVAYPLHF | TRBV4-3 | . | . | TRBJ1-6
TGTGCCTGGGGGTCGGGGTCCTACAATGAGCAGTTCTTC | CAWGSGSYNEQFF | TRBV30 | once | . | TRBJ2-1
TGTGCCAGCAGTGTACCGGGCCGACAAAAGATCTGGGGCACAGATACGCAGTATTTT | CASSVPGRQKIWGTDTQYF | TRBV2 | . | . | TRBJ2-3
TGTGCCAGCAGCGTAGAGGCGGGGGCGAACACCGGGGAGCTGTTTTTT | CASSVEAGANTGELFF | TRBV9 | once | TRBD2 | TRBJ2-2
TGTGCCAGCTCCCTGGGGCCTAGCGGGAGCTCCTACAATGAGCAGTTCTTC | CASSLGPSGSSYNEQFF | TRBV27 | . | TRBD2 | TRBJ2-1
TGTGCCAGCAGCTTAGTATCGTGGGTGACAGATACGCAGTATTTT | CASSLVSWVTDTQYF | TRBV11-2 | . | . | TRBJ2-3
TGCAGTGCTAGAAAACGGACAGGGACCTACGAGCAGTACTTC | CSARKRTGTYEQYF | TRBV20-1 | . | TRBD1 | TRBJ2-7
TGTGCCACAGACGGGATCGAAAAGGGTACGCAGTATTTT | CATDGIEKGTQYF | TRBV2 | . | . | TRBJ2-3
TGTGCCAGCATCCAGCCCCGGACAGGGGACAACTATGGCTACACCTTC | CASIQPRTGDNYGYTF | TRBV6-1 | . | TRBD1 | TRBJ1-2
TGTGCCAGCAGCTCCTGGGAGCAAGAGACCCAGTACTTC | CASSSWEQETQYF | TRBV3-1 | . | . | TRBJ2-5
TGTGCCAGCAGTTACGTCGCTATAGATACGCAGTATTTT | CASSYVAIDTQYF | TRBV6-2/TRBV6-3 | . | . | TRBJ2-3
TGTGCCAGCAGTGGCCCGGGCAGCATGAACACTGAAGCTTTCTTT | CASSGPGSMNTEAFF | TRBV2 | . | . | TRBJ1-1
TGCGCCAGCAGCCAAACAGCGGGGGACTACAATGAGCAGTTCTTC | CASSQTAGDYNEQFF | TRBV4-3 | . | TRBD2 | TRBJ2-1
TGCAGTGCTCGACCCCTAGCGGGGGGGCGATACGAGCAGTACTTC | CSARPLAGGRYEQYF | TRBV20-1 | . | TRBD2 | TRBJ2-7
TGCAGTGCTAGCTCATTGGGACTAGCGGGAGTTTGGGAGCAGTACTTC | CSASSLGLAGVWEQYF | TRBV20-1 | . | TRBD2 | TRBJ2-7
TGTGCCAGCAGCCCTGGGTCAGCCAGCTCCTACAATGAGCAGTTCTTC | CASSPGSASSYNEQFF | TRBV11-2 | . | . | TRBJ2-1
TGTGCCAGCAGCGCTGGGACTAGCGGGAGTTTGCATGAGCAGTTCTTC | CASSAGTSGSLHEQFF | TRBV9 | . | TRBD2 | TRBJ2-1
TGTGCCAGCAGCCGACCGGGACTAGCGGGGGGACAAGAGACCCAGTACTTC | CASSRPGLAGGQETQYF | TRBV6-2/TRBV6-3 | . | TRBD2 | TRBJ2-5
TGTGCCAGCAGCTTGGGGGCTCTTTGGGTGAACACTGAAGCTTTCTTT | CASSLGALWVNTEAFF | TRBV5-6 | . | . | TRBJ1-1
TGTGCCAGCAGAATCCGGGGGGCGACTAATGAAAAACTGTTTTTT | CASRIRGATNEKLFF | TRBV28 | once | . | TRBJ1-4
TGTGCCAGCAGTTACTCGAGGTCAGGAGATCAGCCCCAGCATTTT | CASSYSRSGDQPQHF | TRBV6-5 | . | . | TRBJ1-5
TGTGCCACCAGCGGTCTAGTAGAAGAGACCCAGTACTTC | CATSGLVEETQYF | TRBV15 | . | . | TRBJ2-5
TGTGCCAGCAGTTACCCGACCTGGGGCTATGGCTACACCTTC | CASSYPTWGYGYTF | TRBV6-2/TRBV6-3 | . | . | TRBJ1-2
TGTGCCAGCTCGATCGGACAGGGAGGAAAACTGTTTTTT | CASSIGQGGKLFF | TRBV6-5 | . | TRBD1 | TRBJ1-4
TGTGCCAGCAGCGCTAGCGTGACGCCGCAGTTCTTC | CASSASVTPQFF | TRBV9 | . | . | TRBJ2-1
TGTGCCAGCAGCTGGCCAGGGGCCTACGAGCAGTACTTC | CASSWPGAYEQYF | TRBV28 | . | . | TRBJ2-7
TGCGCCAGCGGACAGGGGGACACTGGAAACACCATATATTTT | CASGQGDTGNTIYF | TRBV5-1 | . | TRBD1 | TRBJ1-3
TGCGCCAGCAGCCGGCTCGAAGGGGGAACGAACACCGGGGAGCTGTTTTTT | CASSRLEGGTNTGELFF | TRBV4-3 | . | . | TRBJ2-2
TGCGCCAGCAGCCAAGATACTGGGCGGGCCGATACGCAGTATTTT | CASSQDTGRADTQYF | TRBV4-3 | . | . | TRBJ2-3
TGTGCCAGCAAGGTTAGCGGGACAGAGACCCAGTACTTC | CASKVSGTETQYF | TRBV12-3/TRBV12-4 | . | TRBD2 | TRBJ2-5
TGTGCCAGCAGCGCTGTCAGCCCCCCCGGGAAACTGTTTTTT | CASSAVSPPGKLFF | TRBV9 | . | . | TRBJ1-4
TGTGCCAGCAGTTTCCTCACGGGGACAGTCTACGAGCAGTACTTC | CASSFLTGTVYEQYF | TRBV27 | . | TRBD1 | TRBJ2-7
TGTGCCAGCAGCGAAGGGGGCTCTGGGGCCAACGTCCTGACTTTC | CASSEGGSGANVLTF | TRBV6-4 | . | . | TRBJ2-6
TGTGCCAGCAGTTCCCCGGCAGGCCGCGCTCTAGATACGCAGTATTTT | CASSSPAGRALDTQYF | TRBV28 | once | . | TRBJ2-3
TGCAGTTTTCCGGGACAGGGCTCTGGGGCCAACGTCCTGACTTTC | CSFPGQGSGANVLTF | TRBV20-1 | . | TRBD1 | TRBJ2-6
TGTGCCAGCAGAACCCTCACCGGGGAGCTGTTTTTT | CASRTLTGELFF | TRBV6-2/TRBV6-3 | . | . | TRBJ2-2
TGTGCCAGTGGGGGTCCTGGGGCCAACGTCCTGACTTTC | CASGGPGANVLTF | TRBV7-9 | . | . | TRBJ2-6
TGCGCCAGCAGCCAAGATTTGGGGGATGTTCAGCCCCAGCATTTT | CASSQDLGDVQPQHF | TRBV4-1 | few | . | TRBJ1-5
TGTGCCAGCTCACCACTCGACAGGGGGTTAGATACGCAGTATTTT | CASSPLDRGLDTQYF | TRBV18 | . | TRBD1 | TRBJ2-3
TGTGCCAGCAGTTTTCTAGCGGGCAATTCTGGGGCCAACGTCCTGACTTTC | CASSFLAGNSGANVLTF | TRBV27 | once | TRBD2 | TRBJ2-6
TGTGCCAGCAGCCCCGGAGCGGGAGGCTCGGTAAGCACAGATACGCAGTATTTT | CASSPGAGGSVSTDTQYF | TRBV4-2 | . | TRBD2 | TRBJ2-3
TGTGCCAGCAGCTTTAGGCAGGGACGGGGGAACACTGAAGCTTTCTTT | CASSFRQGRGNTEAFF | TRBV7-9 | . | . | TRBJ1-1
TGTGCCAGCAGTCCATCGACCCACGAGCAGTACTTC | CASSPSTHEQYF | TRBV7-9 | once | . | TRBJ2-7
TGTGCCAGCAGACCCCTCGGGACCGGGGAGCTGTTTTTT | CASRPLGTGELFF | TRBV27 | . | . | TRBJ2-2
TGTGCCAGCAGTTACTCGAATCTAGGTGCTGATACGCAGTATTTT | CASSYSNLGADTQYF | TRBV6-5 | . | . | TRBJ2-3
TGTGCCAGCAGCTTGTATGTTATGGGGCAGTTCTTC | CASSLYVMGQFF | TRBV5-6 | . | . | TRBJ2-1
TGTGCCAGTGGGCAGGGGAAAACCTACGAGCAGTACTTC | CASGQGKTYEQYF | TRBV19 | . | . | TRBJ2-7
TGTGCCAGCAGCGATACCTCCGGGGCCGAAAACATTCAGTACTTC | CASSDTSGAENIQYF | TRBV11-2 | . | . | TRBJ2-4
TGTGCCAGCGACCAGGGGGCGTGGAATGAGCAGTTCTTC | CASDQGAWNEQFF | TRBV7-2 | . | TRBD1 | TRBJ2-1
TGTGCCTCGCATGGGACTAGCGTTCTTTCCTCCTACGAGCAGTACTTC | CASHGTSVLSSYEQYF | TRBV6-6 | . | TRBD2 | TRBJ2-7
TGTGCCAGCAGTTACTCCCAACTAGCATTCCTTGACACCGGGGAGCTGTTTTTT | CASSYSQLAFLDTGELFF | TRBV6-5 | . | . | TRBJ2-2
TGTGCCAGCAGGCCGGGACTAGCGACAGATACGCAGTATTTT | CASRPGLATDTQYF | TRBV12-3/TRBV12-4 | . | TRBD2 | TRBJ2-3
TGTGCCAGCAGCTTGGTACCAGCGGACACCTACGAGCAGTACTTC | CASSLVPADTYEQYF | TRBV5-6 | . | . | TRBJ2-7
TGTGCCAGCAGCCACATCGCGGGAACCTACGAGCAGTACTTC | CASSHIAGTYEQYF | TRBV5-6 | . | . | TRBJ2-7